Listed below are T cell receptor beta chains from one sample, sequenced in a study of cytomegalovirus exposure and HLA in healthy donors. This table comes from immunoSEQ multiplex PCR, and its TCRdb copy is limited to in-frame clones, with some not included. In the table there are 110,000 or so clones, around 70% of which are singletons. The sequenced material came from PBMCs. These receptor sequences come from a woman aged 35 to 49 in good health and CMV-seropositive. The CDR3 runs from the conserved cysteine through the conserved F or W. The D gene is left open where the match is weak. Size tells how often a clone was seen (once, few, many) or the class of an expanded clone, and some rows leave it out.

V gene: TRBV9; D gene: TRBD1; J gene: TRBJ1-1; clone size: few; CDR3 DNA: TGTGCCAGCAGCGTAGCGGACAGGCGGGGGGCATGGGAGAACACTGAAGCTTTCTTT; CDR3 protein: CASSVADRRGAWENTEAFF
V gene: TRBV7-6; D gene: .; J gene: TRBJ1-1; clone size: .; CDR3 DNA: TGTGCCAGCAGCCCAGGACAACCCGGGGAAGCTTTCTTT; CDR3 protein: CASSPGQPGEAFF
V gene: TRBV9; D gene: .; J gene: TRBJ1-3; clone size: .; CDR3 DNA: TGTGCCAGCAGCCGCTTGAAGGCTGGGCGGAGGTCTGGAAACACCATATATTTT; CDR3 protein: CASSRLKAGRRSGNTIYF
V gene: TRBV7-2; D gene: .; J gene: TRBJ2-1; clone size: .; CDR3 DNA: TGTGCCAGCAGCCGCCTAGGACTTTACAATGAGCAGTTCTTC; CDR3 protein: CASSRLGLYNEQFF
V gene: TRBV5-1; D gene: TRBD2; J gene: TRBJ2-3; clone size: .; CDR3 DNA: TGCGCCAGCAGCCCAAATGCCGGACTAGCCACAGATACGCAGTATTTT; CDR3 protein: CASSPNAGLATDTQYF
V gene: TRBV19; D gene: TRBD1; J gene: TRBJ2-1; clone size: .; CDR3 DNA: TGTGCCAGTACGACAGGGGGTTTCTACAATGAGCAGTTCTTC; CDR3 protein: CASTTGGFYNEQFF
V gene: TRBV5-1; D gene: .; J gene: TRBJ2-7; clone size: .; CDR3 DNA: TGCGCCAGCAGCAGAGGGACACTTATTGCCGAGCAGTACTTC; CDR3 protein: CASSRGTLIAEQYF
V gene: TRBV4-1; D gene: TRBD2; J gene: TRBJ2-3; clone size: .; CDR3 DNA: TGCGCCAGCAAGGGACTACCGCCTAGCACAGATACGCAGTATTTT; CDR3 protein: CASKGLPPSTDTQYF
V gene: TRBV7-9; D gene: TRBD1; J gene: TRBJ2-7; clone size: .; CDR3 DNA: TGTGCCAGCAGCTTAGGCGCCGGGGGGACAGGGGGGAACGAGCAGTACTTC; CDR3 protein: CASSLGAGGTGGNEQYF
V gene: TRBV30; D gene: .; J gene: TRBJ1-4; clone size: .; CDR3 DNA: TGTGCCTGGAGGGTTCAAGGGGCGGATGAAAAACTGTTTTTT; CDR3 protein: CAWRVQGADEKLFF
V gene: TRBV6-1; D gene: TRBD1; J gene: TRBJ2-7; clone size: .; CDR3 DNA: TGTGCCAGCAGGGAACAGGGGTCCAACGAGCAGTACTTC; CDR3 protein: CASREQGSNEQYF
V gene: TRBV27; D gene: .; J gene: TRBJ2-1; clone size: .; CDR3 DNA: TGTGCCAGCAGTAGTCCGCCGTGGAGGGGGCCCGACAATGAGCAGTTCTTC; CDR3 protein: CASSSPPWRGPDNEQFF
V gene: TRBV9; D gene: .; J gene: TRBJ2-3; clone size: .; CDR3 DNA: TGTGCCAGCAGCCCCCGACACAGCACAGATACGCAGTATTTT; CDR3 protein: CASSPRHSTDTQYF
V gene: TRBV29-1; D gene: .; J gene: TRBJ2-7; clone size: .; CDR3 DNA: TGCAGCGTTCTCTTTCGCTCGGCCGCCGACGGCCACAGGACCTACGAGCAGTACTTC; CDR3 protein: CSVLFRSAADGHRTYEQYF
V gene: TRBV25-1; D gene: TRBD1; J gene: TRBJ2-1; clone size: once; CDR3 DNA: TGTGCCAGCAGTCCCCGTAGAGGGGGCCTCTCCAATGAGCAGTTCTTC; CDR3 protein: CASSPRRGGLSNEQFF
V gene: TRBV18; D gene: TRBD1; J gene: TRBJ1-2; clone size: .; CDR3 DNA: TGTGCCAGCTCACCACCCTTAACAGGGGGCGGCGACTATGGCTACACCTTC; CDR3 protein: CASSPPLTGGGDYGYTF
V gene: TRBV2; D gene: .; J gene: TRBJ1-3; clone size: .; CDR3 DNA: TGTGCCAGCAGTGACGGGGTTATTGACGAAAACACCATATATTTT; CDR3 protein: CASSDGVIDENTIYF
V gene: TRBV15; D gene: TRBD2; J gene: TRBJ2-3; clone size: .; CDR3 DNA: TGTGCCACCAGCGTAACTAGCGGGAGTTCGACAGATACGCAGTATTTT; CDR3 protein: CATSVTSGSSTDTQYF
V gene: TRBV5-1; D gene: TRBD1; J gene: TRBJ2-1; clone size: .; CDR3 DNA: TGCGCCAGCAGCTCCGGGACAGGGGCTTGGGGTGGTGAGCAGTTCTTC; CDR3 protein: CASSSGTGAWGGEQFF
V gene: TRBV5-1; D gene: TRBD2; J gene: TRBJ2-1; clone size: few; CDR3 DNA: TGCGCCAGCAGCTTGACTAGCGGGAGACCCTACAATGAGCAGTTCTTC; CDR3 protein: CASSLTSGRPYNEQFF
V gene: TRBV6-5; D gene: .; J gene: TRBJ1-6; clone size: few; CDR3 DNA: TGTGCCAGCAGTTACTCGCCAGGGATTTCACCCCTCCACTTT; CDR3 protein: CASSYSPGISPLHF
V gene: TRBV29-1; D gene: TRBD2; J gene: TRBJ2-3; clone size: .; CDR3 DNA: TGCAGCGTTGTAAGGAGCGGGAGGGTCACAGATACGCAGTATTTT; CDR3 protein: CSVVRSGRVTDTQYF
V gene: TRBV2; D gene: TRBD2; J gene: TRBJ2-1; clone size: few; CDR3 DNA: TGTGCCAGCACGGCTTCTAGCGGGAGTTCCTACAATGAGCAGTTCTTC; CDR3 protein: CASTASSGSSYNEQFF
V gene: TRBV14; D gene: TRBD1; J gene: TRBJ2-1; clone size: .; CDR3 DNA: TGTGCCAGCAGCCACCGGACAGGGTTCCACAATGAGCAGTTCTTC; CDR3 protein: CASSHRTGFHNEQFF
V gene: TRBV19; D gene: .; J gene: TRBJ2-1; clone size: .; CDR3 DNA: TGTGCCAGTAGTATGGGGAGAACCTCAGACAATGAGCAGTTCTTC; CDR3 protein: CASSMGRTSDNEQFF
V gene: TRBV7-2; D gene: TRBD1; J gene: TRBJ2-7; clone size: .; CDR3 DNA: TGTGCCAGCAGCCACGACAGGGAATACGAGCAGTACTTC; CDR3 protein: CASSHDREYEQYF
V gene: TRBV6-5; D gene: TRBD1; J gene: TRBJ2-2; clone size: .; CDR3 DNA: TGTGCCAGCAGTTCGACAGGGGACACCGGGGAGCTGTTTTTT; CDR3 protein: CASSSTGDTGELFF
V gene: TRBV7-2; D gene: TRBD1; J gene: TRBJ1-6; clone size: few; CDR3 DNA: TGTGCCAGCAGCTTAGTCCCACAGGGACAGGGACCCCTCCACTTT; CDR3 protein: CASSLVPQGQGPLHF
V gene: TRBV10-1; D gene: .; J gene: TRBJ2-1; clone size: .; CDR3 DNA: TGCGCCAGCAGTGGTGGCAGGTCGGACAATGAGCAGTTCTTC; CDR3 protein: CASSGGRSDNEQFF
V gene: TRBV7-2; D gene: .; J gene: TRBJ1-1; clone size: .; CDR3 DNA: TGTGCCAGCAGCTTAGAGGGACACTGGAACACTGAAGCTTTCTTT; CDR3 protein: CASSLEGHWNTEAFF